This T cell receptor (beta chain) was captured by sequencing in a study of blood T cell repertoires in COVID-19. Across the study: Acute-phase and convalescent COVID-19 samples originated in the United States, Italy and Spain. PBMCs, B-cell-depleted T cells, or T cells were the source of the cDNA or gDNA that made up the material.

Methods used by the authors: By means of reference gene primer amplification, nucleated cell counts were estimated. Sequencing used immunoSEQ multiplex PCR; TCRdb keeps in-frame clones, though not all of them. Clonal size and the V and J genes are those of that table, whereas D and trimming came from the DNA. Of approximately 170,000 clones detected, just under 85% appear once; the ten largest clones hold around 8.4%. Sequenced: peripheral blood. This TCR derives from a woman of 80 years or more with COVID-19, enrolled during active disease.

CDR3 nucleotide sequence: TGTGCCAGTAGTATAGCCGGAGGCACTGAAGCTTTCTTT. Translated: CASSIAGGTEAFF. The V call is TRBV19, the J call TRBJ1-1; D ambiguous. The CDR3 is 13 amino acids. Between the trimmed V and J ends, which lost 1 base and 4 bases, there was a span of 7 bases. Germline V gene data show CDR1 as LNHDA and CDR2 as SQIVND (reference sequence). The full variable domain, completed using reference TRBV19 and TRBJ1-1, is DGGITQSPKYLFRKEGQNVTLSCEQNLNHDAMYWYRQDPGQGLRLIYYSQIVNDFQKGDIAEGYSVSREKKESFPLTVTSAQKNPTAFYLCASSIAGGTEAFFGQGTRLTVV.